This T cell receptor (beta chain) was recovered during a study of T-cell memory formation after mild COVID-19 (dated by TCRdb to 2020 to 2023). About the investigation overall: TCR sequence clusters from the two donors were largely donor specific. T-cell clones expanding and contracting after mild COVID-19 in two donors were tracked by longitudinal TCRalpha and TCRbeta repertoire sequencing. Two young, previously healthy adult volunteers, one female and one male, were included in the cohort.

The sequencing machine was an Illumina NovaSeq 6000. Using 5'RACE with constant-segment primers, TCRalpha and TCRbeta cDNA libraries were constructed, with sample barcodes and unique molecular identifiers added in the process. RNA was extracted from every sample with Trizol reagent. Libraries were amplified in two PCR steps, with a second sample barcode and Illumina TruSeq adapters added in the second step. Sequencing of libraries was performed on an Illumina NovaSeq with 2 x 150 bp paired-end reads. Per the source publication's procedure: With migec v1.2.7, reads were demultiplexed and then collapsed into UMI-guided consensus sequences. Using mixcr v2.1.11, UMI consensuses were aligned to TRA and TRB V and J templates and then assembled into clonotypes. A clonotype was counted as expanded or contracted only when both edgeR and NoisET called the clonotype significant, with the noise models trained on biological replicates. For edgeR calls, a false discovery rate-adjusted p below 0.01 and a log2 fold-change threshold of 1 were applied. As an exploratory analysis of dynamics, max-normalized trajectories of the 1000 most abundant clonotypes were examined by PCA with hierarchical clustering. Each responding clone was given a CD4 or CD8 phenotype based on the CD4+ and CD8+ repertoires, which had been sequenced separately. The raw public data were reprocessed by TCRdb itself: fastp quality trimming at Q25, MiXCR clonotype calling, in-frame beta chains only. Each entry is one CDR3 protein sequence, shown with its most common DNA and genes. The authors' filters were not applied to this entry. Present in this sample are around 340,000 distinct CDR3 sequences, under 25% of which were seen just once. Around 12% of the sample is in the top ten clones.

Ficoll-Paque density gradient centrifugation was the method used to isolate PBMCs. Summary of the overall study and its limitations: Whether the second-wave clones peaking on day 37 were SARS-CoV-2 specific was not confirmed. Contracting CD4+ clones appeared mostly in the CM and EM memory subsets, whereas CD8+ clones were enriched in EMRA. Clones contracting from day 15 to 85 had balanced CD4/CD8 phenotypes, while a second wave expanding from day 15 to 37 was biased towards CD4+. Only a couple of mild cases were covered in the study, and larger cohorts including severe cases with pre-infection samples were considered necessary. Some responding clones were found in pre-infection memory, which suggests that pre-existing cross-reactive memory T cells took part in the SARS-CoV-2 response.

As regards this clonotype: Its cognate antigen has yet to be identified. No base quality information exists; no much larger clone differs at one position.

Material: PBMCs or a T cell subset sorted from them (not recorded which). This TCR came from an adult woman who had mild COVID-19 (a few samples of this study predate the infection). The sample titles of this study are shuffled in the database, so cell type and time point are left out; the donor was told from shared clones.

The CDR3 reads as follows: CASSADFRGGYTF. The DNA reads as follows: TGTGCCAGCAGCGCCGACTTTAGGGGGGGCTACACCTTC. The chain couples TRBV9 to TRBJ1-2; D gene: possibly TRBD1, on 6 matching bases. The V end loses 3 bases and the J end loses 8 bases, and a stretch of 14 bases separates them. From the cysteine through the phenylalanine, the CDR3 covers 13 amino acids. CDR3 DNA is the only sequence kept; it has 39 bases, read in frame from the first base. CDR1 and CDR2, per the germline V gene, are SGDLS and YYNGEE.